This T cell receptor (beta chain) was recorded in a study of identical twins. The length of the CDR3 is 13 residues. TCRdb ran MiXCR on the 5' RACE reads and lists one entry per CDR3 protein. This table holds fewer than 800,000 distinct CDR3 sequences, about 7% found once. A few counts support this clonotype. The same sample was also used in a study of yellow fever vaccine responses in identical twins.

The gene calls are TRBV21-1 and TRBJ1-1; TRBD1, the table's D call, lacks a check against the DNA. TRBV21-1 is a pseudogene locus. This sequence was found in a woman younger than 35 in good health. Input material: PBMCs. For the CDR3, the DNA is TGTGCCAGCAGCAACAACGGCGCGGCTGAAGCTTTCTTT. It is translated as CASSNNGAAEAFF.